A selection of T cell receptor beta chains follows, all from one sample in a study of CD8+ T cells in alopecia areata. Using immunoSEQ multiplex PCR, the repertoire was profiled, and TCRdb retains in-frame clones only, with some absent. The table lists about 150,000 clones, approximately 87% of them singletons. The material was CD8+ T cells sorted from blood, obtained at week 0. These receptor sequences come from a human donor with alopecia areata. The CDR3 runs from the conserved cysteine through the conserved F or W. The order of the fields is V gene, J gene, CDR3 protein.

>TRBV14|TRBJ2-2
CASGTSGSNTGELFF
>TRBV30|TRBJ2-1
CAWSVLGEEQFF
>TRBV4-2|-
CASSQEYLFWAVYEQYF
>TRBV7-8|TRBJ2-3
CASSLLARPGTDTQYF
>TRBV29-1|TRBJ2-1
CSVVLGDENEQFF
>TRBV2|TRBJ2-1
CASMVHEQFF
>TRBV29-1|TRBJ2-7
CSVEIDRGHSSYEQYF
>TRBV27|TRBJ2-6
CASYSPSGANVLTF
>TRBV5-6|TRBJ2-1
CASSWSSGGHEQFF
>TRBV27|TRBJ2-7
CASSRARGYEQYF
>TRBV29-1|TRBJ2-5
CSVNPGAGETQYF
>TRBV29-1|TRBJ2-6
CSVGAPGYRSGANVLTF
>TRBV5-6|TRBJ2-7
CASSSGSNEQYF
>TRBV23-1|TRBJ2-6
CASSQSGQGSGANVLTF
>TRBV7-6|TRBJ2-1
CASSLQNNEQFF
>TRBV12-5|TRBJ2-6
CASGLDMSGKDGANVLTF